This entry features one T cell receptor (beta chain) sequence. The sample belongs to a study of identical twins. A universal primer site was added by template switching, and unique molecular identifiers were carried by the cDNA. TCRdb re-called the 5' RACE reads through MiXCR, storing one row per CDR3 protein. The repertoire holds about 250,000 distinct CDR3 sequences, with 6% to 8.5% as singletons. V was shortened by 0 bases and J by 6 bases, with 14 bases between the two germline ends. The germline V gene encodes CDR1 SGHRS and CDR2 YFSETQ. This CDR3 has 15 residues. These sequences were also reported in another study, on yellow fever vaccine responses in identical twins. From that second work: Twins' T cell vaccine responses reportedly looked partly convergent, partly personalized.

The clonotype was recovered from a woman aged 18-29 years in good health. The V and J genes are TRBV5-1 and TRBJ2-3; a weak D match, TRBD2 (6 bases). Sequencing was carried out using CD8+ T cells sorted from blood. The DNA of the CDR3 is TGCGCCAGCAGCTTGGAGATAGCGGAAGGGGATACGCAGTATTTT. Encoded protein: CASSLEIAEGDTQYF.